A selection of T cell receptor beta chains follows, all from one sample in a study of neurological immune-mediated disorders. In TCRdb, the 5' RACE reads were re-called with MiXCR into one record per CDR3 protein. This sample carries 30,000 or so distinct CDR3 sequences, about 14% of them seen once, and the ten largest clones take more than 5%. Source material: CD4+ T cells from blood. These receptors were collected from a female donor with HTLV-1-associated myelopathy (HAM/TSP). Each CDR3 is given with its conserved first and last residue. D genes are given only for firm matches. Some rows mark clone size as missing; the rest say once, few, many or name a class of expanded clone.

CDR3aa	CDR3nt	v_gene	abundance	d_gene	j_gene
CSARSRLGRAYEQYF	TGCAGTGCTAGATCCCGACTAGGAAGGGCCTACGAGCAGTACTTC	TRBV20-1	many	NA	TRBJ2-7
CASSQTGGSSTDTQYF	TGTGCCAGCAGCCAAACCGGGGGGTCTAGCACAGATACGCAGTATTTT	TRBV3-1	many	TRBD2	TRBJ2-3
CASRSPPGGGNTIYF	TGTGCCAGCAGAAGCCCACCAGGCGGAGGAAACACCATATATTTT	TRBV28	many	NA	TRBJ1-3
CASSLVTGGTGELFF	TGTGCCAGCAGTTTGGTTACAGGGGGCACCGGGGAGCTGTTTTTT	TRBV12-3/TRBV12-4	many	TRBD1	TRBJ2-2
CSGRDSLNEQYF	TGCAGCGGCCGGGACAGCTTGAATGAGCAGTACTTC	TRBV29-1	many	TRBD1	TRBJ2-7
CSASLAGGPGETQYF	TGCAGTGCTAGTCTAGCGGGAGGGCCGGGGGAGACCCAGTACTTC	TRBV20-1	many	TRBD2	TRBJ2-5
CASSQVRGQGANGYTF	TGTGCCAGCAGCCAGGTGAGGGGACAGGGGGCGAATGGCTACACCTTC	TRBV4-2	many	TRBD1	TRBJ1-2
CASSETSGFNEQFF	TGTGCCAGCAGCGAGACTAGCGGTTTCAATGAGCAGTTCTTC	TRBV11-1	many	TRBD2	TRBJ2-1
CASSSHPQGTEAFF	TGCGCCAGCAGCTCCCACCCCCAGGGAACTGAAGCTTTCTTT	TRBV5-1	few	NA	TRBJ1-1
CASSHPGIHSGNTIYF	TGTGCCAGCAGTCACCCCGGGATCCACTCTGGAAACACCATATATTTT	TRBV6-6	many	NA	TRBJ1-3
CASSPPSRDSSGYTF	TGTGCCAGCAGCCCCCCATCCCGGGACAGCTCTGGCTACACCTTC	TRBV3-1	many	TRBD1	TRBJ1-2
CASSFFAGGSYEQYF	TGCGCCAGCAGCTTCTTTGCAGGGGGCTCGTACGAGCAGTACTTC	TRBV5-1	many	TRBD1	TRBJ2-7
CASSYRPGHQETQYF	TGTGCCAGCAGTTACAGGCCGGGACACCAAGAGACCCAGTACTTC	TRBV6-5	many	NA	TRBJ2-5
CASSEWGRVGGDTQYF	TGTGCCAGCAGTGAATGGGGCAGGGTTGGAGGAGATACGCAGTATTTT	TRBV2	NA	NA	TRBJ2-3
CASSRLTSGSNEQFF	TGTGCCAGCAGCCGGTTGACTAGCGGGAGCAATGAGCAGTTCTTC	TRBV3-1	many	TRBD2	TRBJ2-1